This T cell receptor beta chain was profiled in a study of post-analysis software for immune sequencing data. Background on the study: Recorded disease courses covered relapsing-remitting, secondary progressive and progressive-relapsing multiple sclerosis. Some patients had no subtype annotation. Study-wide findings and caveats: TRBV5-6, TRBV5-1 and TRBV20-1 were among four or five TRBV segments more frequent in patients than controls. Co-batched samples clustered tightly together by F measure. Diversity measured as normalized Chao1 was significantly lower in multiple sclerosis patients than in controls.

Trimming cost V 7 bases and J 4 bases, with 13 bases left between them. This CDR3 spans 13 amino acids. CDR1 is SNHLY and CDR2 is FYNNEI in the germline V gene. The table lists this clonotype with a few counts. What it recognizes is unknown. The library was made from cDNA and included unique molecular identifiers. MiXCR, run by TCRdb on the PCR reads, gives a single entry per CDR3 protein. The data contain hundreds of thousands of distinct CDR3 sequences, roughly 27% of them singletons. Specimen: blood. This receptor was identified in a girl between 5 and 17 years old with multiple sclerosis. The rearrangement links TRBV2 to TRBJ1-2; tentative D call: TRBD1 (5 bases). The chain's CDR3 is CASTQGSAYGYTF. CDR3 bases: TGTGCCAGCACTCAGGGTTCCGCCTATGGCTACACCTTC.